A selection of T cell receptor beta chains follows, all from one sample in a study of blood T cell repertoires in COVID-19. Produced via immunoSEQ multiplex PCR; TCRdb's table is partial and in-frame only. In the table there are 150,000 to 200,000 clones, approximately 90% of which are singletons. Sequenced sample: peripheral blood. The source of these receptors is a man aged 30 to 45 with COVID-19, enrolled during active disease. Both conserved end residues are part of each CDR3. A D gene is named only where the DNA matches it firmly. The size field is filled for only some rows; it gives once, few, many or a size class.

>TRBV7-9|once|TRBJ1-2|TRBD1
CASRVGQGFGYTF
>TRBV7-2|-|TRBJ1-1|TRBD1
CASSLTHRGQVPFF
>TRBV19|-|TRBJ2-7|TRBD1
CASSRGLTYEQYF
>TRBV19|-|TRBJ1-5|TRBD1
CASWDRGRPQPQHF
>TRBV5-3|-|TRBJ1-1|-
CARSPTETMNTEAFF
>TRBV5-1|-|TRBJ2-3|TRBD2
CASSFTAGTSKRTDTQYF
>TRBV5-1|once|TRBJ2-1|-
CASSFTGNNEQFF
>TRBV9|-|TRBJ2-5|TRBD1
CASSTVGTGGETQYF
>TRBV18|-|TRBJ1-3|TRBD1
CASSPSGQGIRNTIYF
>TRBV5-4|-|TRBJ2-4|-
CASSQQLAKNIQYF